The 13 T cell receptor beta chains in this list originate from one sample, sequenced in a study of blood T cell repertoires in COVID-19. Profiling relied on immunoSEQ multiplex PCR, and the TCRdb table lists in-frame clones only, not all of them. The top ten hold under 5.5% of the sample, which has over 110,000 clones, around 82% seen once. Sequencing used PBMCs or T cells enriched from blood (not recorded which). The receptor set was obtained from a man between 40 and 49 years old with acute COVID-19.

V usage is TRBV11-3 and J usage is TRBJ2-7, with D possibly matching TRBD1 (6 bases). This CDR3 has 13 amino acids. The ends were cut back, 1 base at V and 4 bases at J, with 8 bases in the middle. Germline loops: CDR1 SGHNT, CDR2 YENEEA. CDR3 nucleotide sequence: TGTGCCAGCAGCTTAGCAGGGGCGTACGAGCAGTACTTC. It translates to CASSLAGAYEQYF.

This chain joins TRBV9 and TRBJ1-5; 7 bases agree with TRBD1. V lost 0 bases, J lost 6 bases, and 3 bases stayed unmatched. CDR1 SGDLS and CDR2 YYNGEE come from the germline V gene. The CDR3 contains 14 residues. Here the CDR3 reads CASSVERTGQPQHF. CDR3 nucleotides: TGTGCCAGCAGCGTAGAAAGGACAGGTCAGCCCCAGCATTTT.

This chain connects TRBV27 to TRBJ2-3; 9 bases agree with TRBD2. J lost 5 bases, V lost 5 bases, and 8 bases had no gene match. CDR3 length: 15 amino acids. Germline assignment: CDR1 MNHEY and CDR2 SMNVEV (reference sequence). The CDR3 reads CASSRTSAAIDTQYF. The CDR3 DNA reads TGTGCCAGCAGTAGGACTAGCGCGGCGATAGATACGCAGTATTTT.

This clone has a handful of counts. The V call is TRBV30, the J call TRBJ1-4, with 9 bases lining up with TRBD1. Germline V gene lookup returns CDR1 GTSNPN and CDR2 SVGIG (reference sequence). The CDR3 covers 14 residues. Trimming took 7 bases from V and 8 from J; bases not matched to a gene: 11. The CDR3 DNA reads TGTGCCTTCTCAAGGAACAGGGGGCAAGAAAAACTGTTTTTT. Translated: CAFSRNRGQEKLFF.

This CDR3 is CASSLQGGITDTQYF. DNA for the CDR3: TGTGCCAGCAGCTTACAGGGAGGGATAACAGATACGCAGTATTTT. J is TRBJ2-3 and V is TRBV7-9; 7 bases align to TRBD2. The CDR3 sequence is 15 residues long. V lost 2 bases to trimming and J lost 3 bases; unmatched junction nucleotides: 5. Per the germline V gene, CDR1 is SEHNR and CDR2 is FQNEAQ (reference sequence).

The chain combines TRBV7-8 with TRBJ2-7, with 9 positions matching TRBD1. V lost 3 bases, J lost 5 bases, and 5 bases stayed unmatched. The CDR3 is 14 residues long. Germline-derived CDR1 and CDR2 are SGHVS and FQNEAQ. The CDR3 here is CASSFDRQGDEQYF. The CDR3 DNA reads TGTGCCAGCAGCTTCGACCGACAGGGGGACGAGCAGTACTTC. Full variable domain (rest looked up from reference TRBV7-8 and TRBJ2-7): GAGVSQSPRYKVAKRGQDVALRCDPISGHVSLFWYQQALGQGPEFLTYFQNEAQLDKSGLPSDRFFAERPEGSVSTLKIQRTQQEDSAVYLCASSFDRQGDEQYFGPGTRLTVT.

V and J are TRBV9 and TRBJ2-1; weak D call: TRBD1 (6 bases). The CDR3 spans 15 residues. The germline gives CDR1 SGDLS, CDR2 YYNGEE. V lost 3 bases and J lost 2, with 12 bases in between. CDR3 sequence (DNA): TGTGCCAGCAGCGCCCAGCGGACAGCCTACAATGAGCAGTTCTTC. This encodes CASSAQRTAYNEQFF.

This clone has just one count. V gene TRBV7-9 combines with J gene TRBJ2-7; D is unresolved. Germline CDR1 and CDR2: SEHNR and FQNEAQ (reference sequence). V dropped 7 bases and J dropped 3 bases, with 16 bases sitting between them. The CDR3 spans 14 residues. CDR3 residues: CASIPRDSLYEQYF. CDR3 nucleotides: TGTGCCAGCATCCCTAGAGACTCTCTCTACGAGCAGTACTTC.

This rearrangement joins TRBV6-5 to TRBJ2-2; 7 bases are a match to TRBD2. CDR1 MNHEY and CDR2 SVGAGI come from the germline V gene. There are 14 residues in the CDR3. Unmatched junction bases numbered 9, after V lost 6 bases and J lost 8 bases. CDR3 nucleotide sequence: TGTGCCAGCAGCACCTCTAGCGGAAGAGGGGAGCTGTTTTTT. It specifies CASSTSSGRGELFF.

The DNA of the CDR3 is TGTGCCAGCTCCAAGCGGGAGGACTATGGCTACACCTTC. Residues: CASSKREDYGYTF. The V call is TRBV18, the J call TRBJ1-2; D unresolved. Germline loops: CDR1 KGHSH, CDR2 LQKENI. V was cut by 6 bases and J by 3 bases, with 11 bases left in between. The CDR3 runs 13 residues.

The V call is TRBV11-2, the J call TRBJ2-7, with 10 bases fitting TRBD1. The V and J ends lost 5 bases and 7 bases, in that order; junction bases with no gene match: 11. This CDR3 comprises 15 residues. Germline V gives CDR1 SGHAT, CDR2 FQNNGV. Written as DNA, the CDR3 is TGTGCCAGCAGCCTGTACCGGGACAGGGGAAAGGAGCAGTACTTC. Protein sequence: CASSLYRDRGKEQYF.

This chain uses TRBV5-1 with TRBJ1-1; no definite D call. Germline V lookup: CDR1 SGHRS, CDR2 YFSETQ. The CDR3 covers 15 residues. Trimming shortened V by 0 bases and J by 0 bases, and 9 bases separated the two germline ends. This CDR3 reads CASSLASGMNTEAFF. The CDR3 DNA is TGCGCCAGCAGCTTGGCCTCAGGAATGAACACTGAAGCTTTCTTT.

The chain combines TRBV5-4 with TRBJ2-1; 12 bases agree with TRBD2. Germline CDR1 is SGHNT and CDR2 is YYREEE (reference sequence). The CDR3 is made up of 18 amino acids. V dropped 0 bases and J dropped 6; count of bases not matched to a gene: 10. The CDR3 loop is CASSLVRSSGRAGNEQFF. The CDR3, as DNA: TGTGCCAGCAGCTTGGTTAGGTCTAGCGGGAGGGCCGGCAATGAGCAGTTCTTC.